The 21 T cell receptor beta chains below were found in one sample sequenced in a study of human thymus T cells. TCRdb keeps only in-frame clones here, not all; method: immunoSEQ multiplex PCR. The sample lists tens of thousands of clones, roughly 94% occurring once. Resections from corrective heart surgery provided thymus tissue. Input material: thymus tissue. These receptors originate from a girl younger than two with a congenital heart defect but otherwise immunologically healthy.

V is TRBV7-2 and J is TRBJ1-3; no clear D. Germline loops: CDR1 SGHTA, CDR2 FQGNSA. The CDR3 sequence is 14 residues long. The ends were cut back, 5 bases at V and 2 bases at J, with 10 bases in the middle. CDR3 coding DNA: TGTGCCAGCAGCCCCCAGAGAGCTGGAAACACCATATATTTT. Its translation: CASSPQRAGNTIYF. The variable domain in full, completed from reference TRBV7-2 and TRBJ1-3, reads GAGVSQSPSNKVTEKGKDVELRCDPISGHTALYWYRQSLGQGLEFLIYFQGNSAPDKSGLPSDRFSAERTGGSVSTLTIQRTQQEDSAVYLCASSPQRAGNTIYFGEGSWLTVV.

This chain connects TRBV6-5 to TRBJ2-2, with D perhaps TRBD1 (5 bases). Looked up from germline, CDR1 is MNHEY and CDR2 is SVGAGI. The CDR3 extends over 16 amino acids. V gave up 0 bases and J gave up 3 bases, with 11 bases separating them. This CDR3 reads CASSYSSQGYTGELFF. CDR3 coding DNA: TGTGCCAGCAGTTACTCGAGCCAGGGCTACACCGGGGAGCTGTTTTTT.

The table lists this clone with a count of one. This chain joins TRBV4-3 and TRBJ2-1, with 7 bases aligning to TRBD2. The V and J ends lost 0 bases and 5 bases, in that order; junction bases with no gene match: 13. The V gene's germline CDR1 is LGHNA and CDR2 YSLEER. The CDR3 spans 18 residues. CDR3 bases: TGCGCCAGCAGCCAAGATAGCCCACTAGCGCCCCCCCACAATGAGCAGTTCTTC. Its protein product is CASSQDSPLAPPHNEQFF.

The chain is built from TRBV2 and TRBJ2-1; possible D gene TRBD1, 6 bases. Deletions cut 5 bases from V and 7 bases from J, with 9 bases between. This CDR3 has 12 amino acids. CDR1 is SNHLY and CDR2 is FYNNEI in the germline V gene. The CDR3 reads CASSIRGNEQFF. CDR3 nucleotide sequence: TGTGCCAGCAGTATCAGGGGAAATGAGCAGTTCTTC.

J is TRBJ2-5 and V is TRBV4-1; 8 bases map to TRBD2. V trimming: 0 bases; J trimming: 5 bases; junction bases outside the gene matches: 17. Germline values: CDR1 MGHRA, CDR2 YSYEKL. The CDR3 spans 19 residues. The DNA of the CDR3 is TGCGCCAGCAGCCAAGATAAGGTAGCGGGATATTTGGGTAAGGAGACCCAGTACTTC. The encoded protein is CASSQDKVAGYLGKETQYF.

This rearrangement joins TRBV15 to TRBJ2-1; TRBD1 or TRBD2 may be the D gene (5 bases each). The CDR3 length is 16 residues. The germline V gene encodes CDR1 LNHNV and CDR2 YYDKDF (reference sequence). The germline V and J ends were trimmed by 1 base and 8 bases, with 18 bases remaining between them. In nucleotides, the CDR3 is TGTGCCACCAGCAGAGGGTCGAGGGGCGGACTCCATGAGCAGTTCTTC. Encoded protein: CATSRGSRGGLHEQFF.

The V gene is TRBV4-1, the J gene TRBJ1-2; no definite D call. The CDR3 contains 12 residues. Germline V gives CDR1 MGHRA, CDR2 YSYEKL. V shed 2 bases and J shed 4 bases, with 5 bases lying between them. Here the CDR3 DNA reads TGCGCCAGCAGCCAAACAGCCTATGGCTACACCTTC. It codes for CASSQTAYGYTF.

V and J are TRBV19 and TRBJ2-5; D uncertain. With 3 bases removed from V and 1 base from J, the gap between germline ends came to 9 bases. CDR3 length equals 14 residues. The germline V gene has CDR1 LNHDA and CDR2 SQIVND (reference sequence). The CDR3 DNA reads TGTGCCAGTAGTATTACGACGGCCCAAGAGACCCAGTACTTC. Protein: CASSITTAQETQYF. The full variable domain, rest sourced from reference TRBV19 and TRBJ2-5, is DGGITQSPKYLFRKEGQNVTLSCEQNLNHDAMYWYRQDPGQGLRLIYYSQIVNDFQKGDIAEGYSVSREKKESFPLTVTSAQKNPTAFYLCASSITTAQETQYFGPGTRLLVL.

The rearrangement uses TRBV7-2 and TRBJ2-7; no firm D call. This CDR3 spans 13 amino acids. Germline V gene sequence: CDR1 SGHTA, CDR2 FQGNSA. Trimming pared 6 bases from V and 4 bases from J, leaving 13 bases between. The CDR3: CASRRRSEYEQYF. CDR3 DNA: TGTGCCAGCAGGCGCCGCAGCGAGTACGAGCAGTACTTC.

This chain joins TRBV29-1 and TRBJ2-2; D might be TRBD2 (6 bases). Germline V lookup: CDR1 SQVTM, CDR2 ANQGSEA. With 0 bases removed from V and 5 bases from J, the gap between germline ends came to 19 bases. This CDR3 is built from 17 residues. The CDR3 DNA reads as TGCAGCGTTGAAGATCTTGGAGCGGGTATAAGGACCGGGGAGCTGTTTTTT. Protein: CSVEDLGAGIRTGELFF.

This chain connects TRBV25-1 to TRBJ1-2, with D unresolved. CDR3 length: 15 residues. Germline V gene data show CDR1 as MGHDK and CDR2 as SYGVNS. Trimming cost V 1 base and J 0 bases, with 9 bases left between them. CDR3 DNA: TGTGCCAGCAGTGAATCCCCAGGATCTAACTATGGCTACACCTTC. Translating gives CASSESPGSNYGYTF.

J is TRBJ2-1 and V is TRBV9, with D perhaps matching TRBD1 or TRBD2 (5 bases each). V lost 6 bases and J lost 5, with 9 bases in between. Germline V gene sequence: CDR1 SGDLS, CDR2 YYNGEE. The CDR3 is 12 amino acids. The CDR3 spells CASKGEHNEQFF. CDR3 DNA: TGTGCCAGCAAAGGGGAGCACAATGAGCAGTTCTTC.

The genes are TRBV15 and TRBJ2-1, with D unresolved. The CDR3 consists of 14 residues. V was pared by 9 bases and J by 4 bases, with 16 bases between. Germline-derived CDR1 and CDR2 are LNHNV and YYDKDF (reference sequence). CDR3 nucleotide sequence: TGTGCCACAAGTCGGACGGTACTTTACAATGAGCAGTTCTTC. This translates into CATSRTVLYNEQFF.

The chain has TRBV7-9 and TRBJ1-1, with 8 bases identical to TRBD1. V was clipped by 5 bases and J by 1 base; unmatched bases: 6. CDR1 SEHNR and CDR2 FQNEAQ come from the germline V gene (reference sequence). This CDR3 region has 15 residues. The CDR3 DNA sequence: TGTGCCAGCAGCCCATCGGGACAGGCGAACACTGAAGCTTTCTTT. Protein sequence: CASSPSGQANTEAFF.

The CDR3 coding sequence is TGTGCCAGCAGCCCACAGAGCCAAGAGACCCAGTACTTC. This encodes CASSPQSQETQYF. The chain carries TRBV6-6 and TRBJ2-5; no definite D call. Deletions cut 6 bases from V and 1 base from J, with 9 bases between. This CDR3 comprises 13 residues. CDR1 and CDR2 from the germline V gene are MNHNY and SVGAGI (reference sequence).

This clone has a single count. V gene TRBV30 combines with J gene TRBJ2-5; D is undetermined. V was clipped by 3 bases and J by 8 bases, with 16 bases between them. Germline V gene lookup returns CDR1 GTSNPN and CDR2 SVGIG (reference sequence). This CDR3 region has 13 residues. Written as DNA, the CDR3 is TGTGCCTGGAGCGATGGACCCCTCGAAACCCAGTACTTC. Translation gives CAWSDGPLETQYF.

The J gene is TRBJ2-1, the V gene TRBV27, with 10 bases lining up with TRBD2. The CDR3 is 15 amino acids. V dropped 7 bases and J dropped 5; count of bases not matched to a gene: 8. Germline V gene data show CDR1 as MNHEY and CDR2 as SMNVEV (reference sequence). CDR3 amino acids: CASIPTSGVNNEQFF. CDR3 DNA: TGTGCCAGCATCCCAACTAGCGGGGTTAACAATGAGCAGTTCTTC.

This chain connects TRBV30 to TRBJ1-5; D might be TRBD1 (6 bases). The CDR3 is 16 residues long. Between the trimmed V and J ends, which lost 0 bases and 6 bases, there was a span of 18 bases. Looked up from germline, CDR1 is GTSNPN and CDR2 is SVGIG (reference sequence). The CDR3, as DNA: TGTGCCTGGAGTGTACCAGGGGACACGCGCCGTCAGCCCCAGCATTTT. Its protein product is CAWSVPGDTRRQPQHF.

The chain joins TRBV7-2 to TRBJ2-1; D unresolved. The CDR3 runs to 16 residues. The germline V gene encodes CDR1 SGHTA and CDR2 FQGNSA. The V gene lost 2 bases and the J gene lost 10 bases, with 21 bases spanning the gap. DNA of the CDR3: TGTGCCAGCAGCTTATATCTAGGGAAAATCAAAAGAGAGCAGTTCTTC. Its translation is CASSLYLGKIKREQFF.

This rearrangement joins TRBV6-4 to TRBJ2-3; tentative D call: TRBD2 (6 bases). Germline CDR1 MRHNA, CDR2 SNTAGT. The CDR3 covers 15 residues. V dropped 0 bases and J dropped 6 bases, with 13 bases sitting between them. The CDR3 DNA reads TGTGCCAGCAGTGACTCTGGAGGGGCCGGGGATACGCAGTATTTT. This encodes CASSDSGGAGDTQYF.

J is TRBJ2-5 and V is TRBV7-2, with 7 bases fitting TRBD2. This CDR3 is 14 amino acids long. Germline loops: CDR1 SGHTA, CDR2 FQGNSA. The junction had 8 bases not matched to a gene; V was cut back by 7 bases and J by 3 bases. CDR3 nucleotide sequence: TGTGCCAGCACCCTTAGCGGGCGAAAAGAGACCCAGTACTTC. Translation gives CASTLSGRKETQYF.